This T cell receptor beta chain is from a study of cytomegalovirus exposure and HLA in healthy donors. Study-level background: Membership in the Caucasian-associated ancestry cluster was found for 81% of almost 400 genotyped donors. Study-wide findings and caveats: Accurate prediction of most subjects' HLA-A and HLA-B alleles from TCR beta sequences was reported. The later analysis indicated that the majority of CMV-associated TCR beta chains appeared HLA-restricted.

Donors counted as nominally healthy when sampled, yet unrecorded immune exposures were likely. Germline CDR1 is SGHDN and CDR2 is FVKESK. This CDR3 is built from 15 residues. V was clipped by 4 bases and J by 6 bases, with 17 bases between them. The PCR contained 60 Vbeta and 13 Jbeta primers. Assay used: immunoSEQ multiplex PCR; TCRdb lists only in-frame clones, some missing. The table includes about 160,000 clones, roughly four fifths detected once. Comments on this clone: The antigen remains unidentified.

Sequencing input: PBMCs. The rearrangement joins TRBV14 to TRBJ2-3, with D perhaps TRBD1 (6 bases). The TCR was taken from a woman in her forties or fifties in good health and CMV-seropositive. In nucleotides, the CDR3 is TGTGCCAGCAGCCTAGTTGGGGGCCGTGGTGATACGCAGTATTTT. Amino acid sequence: CASSLVGGRGDTQYF.